The 15 T cell receptor beta chains reported below all come from one sample, sequenced in a study of cytomegalovirus exposure and HLA in healthy donors. Amplification used 60 Vbeta primers and 13 Jbeta primers. TCRdb's copy holds only in-frame clones and misses some; the assay was immunoSEQ multiplex PCR. The data hold about 130,000 clones, with 80% observed a single time. Source material: PBMCs. The origin of the receptors is a woman between 40 and 50 years old in good health and CMV-seronegative.

For the CDR3, the DNA is TGTGCCAGCCGGGACAGGGGGAACTCTGGAAACACCATATATTTT. The encoded protein is CASRDRGNSGNTIYF. This sequence joins TRBV6-1 and TRBJ1-3, with TRBD1 matching 11 bases. The J segment lost 0 bases and the V segment lost 8 bases, leaving 3 bases of the junction unmatched. This CDR3 contains 15 residues. Germline CDR1 is MNHNS and CDR2 is SASEGT.

The chain couples TRBV7-2 to TRBJ1-2; no clear D gene. Germline V gene lookup returns CDR1 SGHTA and CDR2 FQGNSA. V was trimmed by 0 bases and J by 5 bases, leaving 7 bases between them. The CDR3 has 13 amino acids. The CDR3, as DNA: TGTGCCAGCAGCTTAGCGGGAGGGTATGGCTACACCTTC. This translates into CASSLAGGYGYTF.

CDR3 region: CASSLGPGVGTDTQYF. The CDR3 bases are TGTGCCAGCAGCTTGGGCCCGGGGGTAGGAACAGATACGCAGTATTTT. The J gene is TRBJ2-3, the V gene TRBV5-5; tentatively, D is TRBD2 (6 bases). The V and J ends lost 0 bases and 3 bases respectively, with 14 bases between them. Germline V gene lookup returns CDR1 SGHKS and CDR2 YYEKEE (reference sequence). The CDR3 extends over 16 amino acids.

This clone was seen once. The V and J genes are TRBV6-1 and TRBJ1-4; no clear D. Deletions cut 4 bases from V and 3 bases from J, with 9 bases between. CDR3 size: 14 residues. Germline assignment: CDR1 MNHNS and CDR2 SASEGT. The CDR3 is CASSGRDANEKLFF. Written as DNA, the CDR3 is TGTGCCAGCAGTGGGCGGGATGCTAATGAAAAACTGTTTTTT.

The chain carries TRBV29-1 and TRBJ1-2; 8 nucleotides line up with TRBD1. Germline values: CDR1 SQVTM, CDR2 ANQGSEA. The CDR3 runs to 12 residues. The ends lost 6 bases at V and 7 bases at J; junction bases unmatched: 7. CDR3 in DNA: TGCAGCGTGGGGGACAGGCCGTCTGGCTACACCTTC. It encodes CSVGDRPSGYTF.

The chain recombines TRBV25-1 with TRBJ2-3; maybe TRBD1 (6 bases). The CDR3 contains 15 residues. The germline CDR1 and CDR2 sequences are MGHDK and SYGVNS. V was clipped by 4 bases and J by 4 bases, with 15 bases between them. The CDR3 DNA follows: TGTGCCAGCAGTGCCGGAACAGGGAAAGCAGATACGCAGTATTTT. This gives the protein CASSAGTGKADTQYF.

The chain combines TRBV25-1 with TRBJ2-7; the match to TRBD2 covers 10 bases. Germline CDR1 MGHDK, CDR2 SYGVNS. This CDR3 has 18 residues. The junction had 15 bases not matched to a gene; V was cut back by 3 bases and J by 4 bases. Written as DNA, the CDR3 is TGTGCCAGCAGTGATTCGGGGTCTAGCGGGAGTGTTGGTTACGAGCAGTACTTC. Amino acid sequence: CASSDSGSSGSVGYEQYF.

The chain uses TRBV9 and TRBJ2-3; 10 bases match TRBD1. The CDR3 runs to 14 residues. The germline CDR1 and CDR2 sequences are SGDLS and YYNGEE. J lost 4 bases, V lost 4 bases, and 3 bases had no gene match. The chain's CDR3 is CASSPDRGADTQYF. The CDR3 DNA is TGTGCCAGCAGCCCGGACAGGGGGGCAGATACGCAGTATTTT.

The chain uses TRBV6-5 and TRBJ2-3; D might be TRBD2 (6 bases). Germline loops: CDR1 MNHEY, CDR2 SVGAGI. Trimming took 4 bases from V and 2 from J, leaving 7 bases between them. This CDR3 is 13 amino acids long. Here the CDR3 DNA reads TGTGCCAGCAGTTGGGGGGACACAGATACGCAGTATTTT. Residues: CASSWGDTDTQYF.

This sequence joins TRBV5-1 and TRBJ2-6; D is possibly TRBD1 (5 bases). V lost 5 bases and J 2 bases, leaving 11 bases between the germline ends. The germline V gene encodes CDR1 SGHRS and CDR2 YFSETQ. The CDR3 length is 15 residues. The CDR3 region is CASSDRGTGANVLTF. The DNA for the CDR3 is TGCGCCAGCAGTGATAGGGGTACTGGGGCCAACGTCCTGACTTTC. Combining the CDR3 with reference TRBV5-1 and TRBJ2-6 gives the whole variable domain KAGVTQTPRYLIKTRGQQVTLSCSPISGHRSVSWYQQTPGQGLQFLFEYFSETQRNKGNFPGRFSGRQFSNSRSEMNVSTLELGDSALYLCASSDRGTGANVLTFGAGSRLTVL.

This chain joins TRBV4-3 and TRBJ1-1; 8 bases align to TRBD1. The junction had 11 bases not matched to a gene; V was cut back by 1 base and J by 1 base. The CDR3 loop spans 18 amino acids. From germline, CDR1 is LGHNA and CDR2 YSLEER. The CDR3 sequence: CASSQGQGAGVGNTEAFF. The CDR3 bases are TGCGCCAGCAGCCAAGGGCAGGGGGCCGGTGTGGGGAACACTGAAGCTTTCTTT.

The chain recombines TRBV7-9 with TRBJ2-2; D is uncertain. Germline V gene data show CDR1 as SEHNR and CDR2 as FQNEAQ (reference sequence). The CDR3 consists of 11 residues. Trimming cost V 5 bases and J 7 bases, with 5 bases left between them. The DNA of the CDR3 is TGTGCCAGCAGCCTTATCGGGGAGCTGTTTTTT. The encoded protein is CASSLIGELFF.

The chain links TRBV4-2 to TRBJ2-7; a possible D gene is TRBD1 (6 bases). Trimming left V 1 base short and J 7 bases short, with 17 bases between. CDR1 and CDR2 from the germline V gene are LGHNA and YNFKEQ. The CDR3 has 15 residues. The CDR3 spells CASSQGTVSLGEQYF. The CDR3 DNA reads TGTGCCAGCAGCCAAGGGACAGTGAGCCTGGGAGAGCAGTACTTC.

The V and J genes are TRBV5-6 and TRBJ1-3; D not certain. Trimming took 4 bases from V and 8 from J, leaving 13 bases between them. Germline V CDR1 and CDR2: SGHDT, YYEEEE. The CDR3 sequence is 13 residues long. This chain's CDR3 is CASSGGPRHTIYF. The CDR3 bases are TGTGCCAGCAGCGGAGGGCCCAGACACACCATATATTTT.

J is TRBJ1-1 and V is TRBV19; no definite D call. CDR3 length: 15 amino acids. In germline, CDR1 is LNHDA, CDR2 SQIVND (reference sequence). V shed 7 bases and J shed 1 base, with 16 bases lying between them. The CDR3 DNA reads TGTGCCAGTAAAGGATCGCACAGCCAGAACACTGAAGCTTTCTTT. Translation: CASKGSHSQNTEAFF.